Below, 31 T cell receptor beta chains from the same sample are listed, as sequenced in a study of shared clonotypes between healthy human individuals. Clones were read by immunoSEQ multiplex PCR, and TCRdb kept only the in-frame ones, dropping some. The sample lists fewer than 1.6 million clones, approximately 98.5% occurring once. The sequencing sample was made of naive CD4+ T cells sorted from blood. Indicated subset: CD45RA+ positively selected. These receptors were taken from a man aged 25 to 40 in good health.

This clone came up once. The chain employs TRBV7-3 and TRBJ2-6, with D unclear. Germline V gene lookup returns CDR1 SGHTA and CDR2 FQGTGA. The ends were cut back, 2 bases at V and 0 bases at J, with 14 bases in the middle. The CDR3 sequence is 18 residues long. The CDR3 here is CASSLFPGSGSGANVLTF. The CDR3, as DNA: TGTGCCAGCAGCTTATTTCCTGGGTCCGGCTCTGGGGCCAACGTCCTGACTTTC.

V and J are TRBV28 and TRBJ2-3, with 11 bases fitting TRBD2. CDR1 is MDHEN and CDR2 is SYDVKM in the germline V gene. This CDR3 has 18 amino acids. V was pared by 5 bases and J by 5 bases, with 15 bases of the junction left unmatched. The CDR3 sequence is CASSPTLGGLAGGDTQYF. The DNA of the CDR3 is TGTGCCAGCAGTCCTACGTTGGGGGGGCTAGCGGGAGGAGATACGCAGTATTTT.

This clone was detected once. This rearrangement joins TRBV6-1 to TRBJ1-1, with D unclear. There are 16 residues in the CDR3. Trimming took 2 bases from V and 3 from J, leaving 16 bases between them. Germline V lookup: CDR1 MNHNS, CDR2 SASEGT. The CDR3 DNA sequence: TGTGCCAGCAGTGAAAGGTATCCGTTTGGGTACACTGAAGCTTTCTTT. Translation: CASSERYPFGYTEAFF.

J is TRBJ2-2 and V is TRBV27, with no clear D. V lost 2 bases to trimming and J lost 0 bases, with 16 bases between them. The CDR3 has 18 residues. CDR1 is MNHEY and CDR2 is SMNVEV in the germline V gene (reference sequence). CDR3 DNA: TGTGCCAGCAGTTTAACCCATAGGACGGGTTCGAACACCGGGGAGCTGTTTTTT. Protein product: CASSLTHRTGSNTGELFF.

V and J are TRBV6-4 and TRBJ2-5; D is perhaps TRBD2 (7 bases). The CDR3 spans 14 residues. CDR1 and CDR2 (germline): MRHNA, SNTAGT. The V end lost 3 bases, the J end lost 5 bases, and 13 bases lay between the germline ends. CDR3 sequence (DNA): TGTGCCAGCAGTGAACAAGGGGGAGGGGAGACCCAGTACTTC. Amino acid sequence: CASSEQGGGETQYF.

The gene calls are TRBV21-1 and TRBJ2-7; TRBD2 was called by the table and not checked on the DNA. TRBV21-1 is a listed pseudogene. This CDR3 has 13 residues. CDR3 in DNA: TGTGCCACCTTTGGGGGAGGGGAATACGAGCAGTACTTC. Protein product: CATFGGGEYEQYF.

This chain connects TRBV7-3 to TRBJ2-2, with a possible D match to TRBD1 (6 bases). Trimming left V 5 bases short and J 6 bases short, with 19 bases between. Germline CDR1 and CDR2: SGHTA and FQGTGA. The CDR3 has 16 residues. The CDR3 sequence is CASSDTRGGSPGELFF. CDR3 bases: TGTGCCAGCAGCGACACCAGGGGTGGTTCCCCCGGGGAGCTGTTTTTT.

This sequence joins TRBV11-1 and TRBJ1-4; D not certain. The length of the CDR3 is 13 residues. In germline, CDR1 is SGHAT, CDR2 FQDESV (reference sequence). V lost 5 bases, J lost 5 bases, and 9 bases lay in between. CDR3 amino acids: CASSVRINEKLFF. The CDR3 DNA is TGTGCCAGCAGCGTACGGATAAATGAAAAACTGTTTTTT.

The rearrangement uses TRBV7-2 and TRBJ1-3, with 7 bases aligning to TRBD1. The CDR3 has 17 residues. CDR1 SGHTA and CDR2 FQGNSA come from the germline V gene. Trimming took 4 bases from V and 4 from J; bases not matched to a gene: 13. The CDR3 DNA sequence: TGTGCCAGCAGCTCAGGGACAGCTGGAGCACTCGGAAACACCATATATTTT. This translates into CASSSGTAGALGNTIYF.

The chain carries TRBV7-2 and TRBJ1-1; perhaps TRBD1 as D (6 bases). V shed 2 bases and J shed 4 bases, with 14 bases lying between them. This CDR3 has 15 residues. CDR1 is SGHTA, CDR2 FQGNSA, per germline. The CDR3 reads CASSLRQAFPTEAFF. The CDR3 nucleotides are TGTGCCAGCAGCTTAAGACAGGCGTTCCCCACTGAAGCTTTCTTT.

The rearrangement joins TRBV28 to TRBJ1-1, with 7 positions matching TRBD1. Trimming cost V 7 bases and J 8 bases; bases outside gene matches: 10. The germline CDR1 and CDR2 sequences are MDHEN and SYDVKM. The CDR3 extends over 13 amino acids. The CDR3 protein is CASIVSGTVEAFF. The DNA of the CDR3 is TGTGCCAGCATTGTTAGCGGGACAGTGGAAGCTTTCTTT.

Turning to this clone: In the same sample, other DNA sequences code for this CDR3. The V gene is TRBV5-4, the J gene TRBJ2-5, with 7 bases fitting TRBD2. The CDR3 is 13 residues long. Germline CDR1 reads SGHNT; CDR2 reads YYREEE (reference sequence). The trim removed 4 bases at V and 5 bases at J, leaving 5 bases unmatched. CDR3 region: CASSPTSVETQYF. Written as DNA, the CDR3 is TGTGCCAGCAGCCCAACTAGCGTCGAGACCCAGTACTTC.

This clone came up once. The chain has TRBV23-1 and TRBJ2-2; 12 nucleotides agree with TRBD1. TRBV23-1 is placed among ORFs of uncertain function. This CDR3 is built from 19 residues. V lost 4 bases, J lost 0 bases, and 9 bases stayed unmatched. In DNA form, the CDR3 reads TGCGCCAGCAGTCGAGCGGGACAGGGGGCCCCTGCGAACACCGGGGAGCTGTTTTTT. Its protein is CASSRAGQGAPANTGELFF.

The DNA for the CDR3 is TGTGCCAGCAGCTCAGAATTGACTAGCGGGAACGGGGAGCTGTTTTTT. It translates to CASSSELTSGNGELFF. The chain recombines TRBV7-8 with TRBJ2-2; 11 positions agree with TRBD2. After removal of 4 bases from V and 7 bases from J, the junction contained 8 bases not matched to a gene. This CDR3 contains 16 residues. Germline V gene sequence: CDR1 SGHVS, CDR2 FQNEAQ.

V gene TRBV29-1 combines with J gene TRBJ2-7, with 8 bases matching TRBD2. Germline V lookup: CDR1 SQVTM, CDR2 ANQGSEA. Trimming removed 4 bases from V and 4 bases from J; junction bases left unmatched: 3. This CDR3 is 12 amino acids long. The DNA for the CDR3 is TGCAGCGTTGGACTAGCGAGTTACGAGCAGTACTTC. It is translated as CSVGLASYEQYF.

The chain carries TRBV7-9 and TRBJ2-7, with 8 bases aligning to TRBD2. Germline V gene data show CDR1 as SEHNR and CDR2 as FQNEAQ (reference sequence). This CDR3 has 16 amino acids. With V trimmed by 5 bases and J by 2 bases, 11 bases remained unmatched. The CDR3 here is CASSKYKPGLAYEQYF. DNA for the CDR3: TGTGCCAGCAGCAAGTACAAACCGGGACTAGCCTACGAGCAGTACTTC.

The rearrangement joins TRBV6-5 to TRBJ2-2, with TRBD2 matching 12 bases. The CDR3 loop spans 15 amino acids. Germline CDR1 MNHEY, CDR2 SVGAGI. The junction had 6 bases not matched to a gene; V was cut back by 7 bases and J by 6 bases. The DNA of the CDR3 is TGTGCCAGCAAGACTAGCGGGGGCTCGTCCGGGGAGCTGTTTTTT. It specifies CASKTSGGSSGELFF.

This clone has a single count. This chain joins TRBV7-2 and TRBJ1-5; D perhaps matches TRBD1 (5 bases). Trimming took 5 bases from V and 4 from J, leaving 15 bases between them. The germline V gene has CDR1 SGHTA and CDR2 FQGNSA. This CDR3 is 15 amino acids long. The CDR3: CASSLSWGVNQPQHF. CDR3 sequence (DNA): TGTGCCAGCAGCCTCTCCTGGGGGGTGAATCAGCCCCAGCATTTT.

The genes are TRBV6-5 and TRBJ2-3; D is unclear. The germline V and J ends were trimmed by 5 bases and 2 bases, with 11 bases remaining between them. Germline lookup yields CDR1 MNHEY and CDR2 SVGAGI. The CDR3 is made up of 14 amino acids. The CDR3 is CASSIGVPTDTQYF. The CDR3 nucleotides are TGTGCCAGCAGTATTGGGGTCCCCACAGATACGCAGTATTTT.

The chain carries TRBV5-1 and TRBJ2-5, with D unresolved. Germline V gene lookup returns CDR1 SGHRS and CDR2 YFSETQ. The CDR3 consists of 13 residues. The V gene lost 0 bases and the J gene lost 5 bases, with 8 bases spanning the gap. The CDR3: CASSLEASETQYF. DNA of the CDR3: TGCGCCAGCAGCTTGGAGGCATCCGAGACCCAGTACTTC.

The chain recombines TRBV7-9 with TRBJ1-2; D remains unclear. This CDR3 spans 13 amino acids. V lost 1 base, J lost 4 bases, and 7 bases lay in between. CDR1 and CDR2 (germline): SEHNR, FQNEAQ (reference sequence). CDR3 region: CASSLVDTYGYTF. The CDR3 coding sequence is TGTGCCAGCAGCTTAGTAGACACCTATGGCTACACCTTC.

The chain uses TRBV18 and TRBJ2-7, with 7 positions matching TRBD1. J was trimmed by 0 bases and V by 8 bases; bases with no gene match: 7. This CDR3 comprises 14 residues. From germline, CDR1 is KGHSH and CDR2 LQKENI. The CDR3: CASASGTASYEQYF. The DNA for the CDR3 is TGTGCCAGCGCCTCCGGGACAGCCTCCTACGAGCAGTACTTC.

The chain combines TRBV5-4 with TRBJ2-7; 11 bases are shared with TRBD2. Germline-derived CDR1 and CDR2 are SGHNT and YYREEE (reference sequence). The CDR3 covers 15 residues. V trimming: 3 bases; J trimming: 5 bases; junction bases outside the gene matches: 7. The CDR3 DNA reads as TGTGCCAGCAGCTACCTAGCGGGAGGTGAAAACGAGCAGTACTTC. Residues: CASSYLAGGENEQYF.

The chain links TRBV5-4 to TRBJ2-2; 9 bases fit TRBD2. Germline CDR1 and CDR2: SGHNT and YYREEE (reference sequence). The CDR3 runs 17 residues. J lost 4 bases, V lost 3 bases, and 10 bases had no gene match. The CDR3 coding sequence is TGTGCCAGCAGCTCCGGAGGGGCTAGCGGGACCACCGGGGAGCTGTTTTTT. This sequence encodes CASSSGGASGTTGELFF.

Only one count was recorded for this clone. The chain uses TRBV25-1 and TRBJ1-1; D unclear. Germline CDR1 and CDR2: MGHDK and SYGVNS. The V gene lost 4 bases and the J gene lost 1 base, with 7 bases spanning the gap. The CDR3 has 13 amino acids. Here the CDR3 reads CASSATANTEAFF. As DNA, the CDR3 is TGTGCCAGCAGTGCCACAGCGAACACTGAAGCTTTCTTT.

The chain carries TRBV29-1 and TRBJ2-5, with D unresolved. The V and J ends lost 7 bases and 0 bases respectively, with 6 bases between them. The CDR3 extends over 11 amino acids. Germline V CDR1 and CDR2: SQVTM, ANQGSEA. The CDR3 DNA sequence: TGCAGCGGCCGGGACCAAGAGACCCAGTACTTC. Its protein is CSGRDQETQYF.

A word on this clone: This specimen includes other DNA sequences encoding the same CDR3. The V call is TRBV7-9, the J call TRBJ1-1; D is ambiguous. In germline, CDR1 is SEHNR, CDR2 FQNEAQ (reference sequence). This CDR3 has 11 amino acids. Deletions cut 1 base from V and 6 bases from J, with 3 bases between. CDR3 in DNA: TGTGCCAGCAGCTTAGTCTCTGAAGCTTTCTTT. This translates into CASSLVSEAFF.

The chain recombines TRBV10-3 with TRBJ1-3, with TRBD1 as a possible D gene (6 bases). Trimming took 6 bases from V and 2 from J, leaving 14 bases between them. Germline V gene data show CDR1 as ENHRY and CDR2 as SYGVKD. The CDR3 totals 15 residues. This CDR3 reads CAIRGGGTAGNTIYF. CDR3 coding DNA: TGTGCCATCAGGGGAGGGGGGACCGCTGGAAACACCATATATTTT.

This chain links TRBV14 with TRBJ2-7; 11 bases are shared with TRBD2. Germline CDR1 reads SGHDN; CDR2 reads FVKESK. V dropped 1 base and J dropped 4; count of bases not matched to a gene: 12. The CDR3 has 18 residues. The CDR3 DNA is TGTGCCAGCAGCCAAGGTCCGATGAGACTAGCGGGATTGTACGAGCAGTACTTC. Protein product: CASSQGPMRLAGLYEQYF.

The chain carries TRBV7-2 and TRBJ1-1; D call uncertain. V was pared by 5 bases and J by 1 base, with 14 bases between. Germline V gene data show CDR1 as SGHTA and CDR2 as FQGNSA. CDR3 length: 15 amino acids. Here the CDR3 reads CASSRSASENTEAFF. The CDR3 nucleotides read TGTGCCAGCAGCCGATCGGCCTCGGAGAACACTGAAGCTTTCTTT.

The rearrangement joins TRBV28 to TRBJ1-1; 7 nucleotides line up with TRBD1. The CDR3 is 11 residues long. Germline V gene data show CDR1 as MDHEN and CDR2 as SYDVKM. V was pared by 10 bases and J by 7 bases, with 6 bases of the junction left unmatched. CDR3 in amino acids: CATQGGNEAFF. The CDR3 DNA is TGTGCCACCCAGGGGGGAAATGAAGCTTTCTTT. Looking up the rest from reference TRBV28 and TRBJ1-1 gives the full variable domain: DVKVTQSSRYLVKRTGEKVFLECVQDMDHENMFWYRQDPGLGLRLIYFSYDVKMKEKGDIPEGYSVSREKKERFSLILESASTNQTSMYLCATQGGNEAFFGQGTRLTVV.